This T cell receptor (beta chain) was documented in a study of cytomegalovirus exposure and HLA in healthy donors. Losses at the gene ends were 4 bases for V and 0 bases for J; bases not matched to a gene: 1. The germline gives CDR1 SGHNT, CDR2 YYREEE (reference sequence). The CDR3 consists of 15 residues. The PCR contained 60 Vbeta and 13 Jbeta primers. The method was immunoSEQ multiplex PCR; TCRdb's version includes in-frame clones alone and lacks a portion of them. Here the sample table reports 150,000 to 250,000 clones. This receptor was taken from a boy between 10 and 17 years old in good health and CMV-seronegative. This rearrangement joins TRBV5-4 to TRBJ2-3; 11 bases agree with TRBD2. The sample consisted of PBMCs. CDR3 amino acids: CASSRLAGSTDTQYF. The CDR3 coding sequence is TGTGCCAGCAGCCGACTAGCGGGGAGCACAGATACGCAGTATTTT.